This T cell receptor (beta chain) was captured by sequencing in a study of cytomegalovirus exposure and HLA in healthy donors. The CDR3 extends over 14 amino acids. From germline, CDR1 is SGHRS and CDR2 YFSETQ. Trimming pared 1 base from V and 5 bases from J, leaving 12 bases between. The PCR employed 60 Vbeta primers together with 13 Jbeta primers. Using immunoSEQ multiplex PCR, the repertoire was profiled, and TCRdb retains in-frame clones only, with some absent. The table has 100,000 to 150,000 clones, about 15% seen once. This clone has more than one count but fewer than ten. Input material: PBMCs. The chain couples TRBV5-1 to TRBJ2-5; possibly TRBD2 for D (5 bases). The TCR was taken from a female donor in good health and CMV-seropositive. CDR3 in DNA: TGCGCCAGCAGCTTGTCTGGGGAGTTGGAGACCCAGTACTTC. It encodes CASSLSGELETQYF.